This TCR beta chain was recorded in a study of radiation and T cells in renal cell carcinoma (dated by TCRdb to 2018 to 2020). As for the study more broadly: The samples were obtained from a clinical trial, where primary renal cell carcinomas were treated with 15 Gy stereotactic body radiation therapy and then removed by nephrectomy 4 weeks afterward. In total, some 50 samples underwent TCR beta sequencing: roughly 25 tumors plus 27 peripheral blood samples. Across all 50 or so samples, several million unique CDR3 nucleotide sequences, encoding roughly 3 million unique CDR3 amino acid sequences, were identified.

TCR beta libraries were generated from genomic DNA with the immunoSEQ kit, following the manufacturer's recommendations. Library preparation used a first multiplex PCR with proprietary primers, then a second PCR adding unique barcodes, with bead cleanups after each round. A positive control reaction and a negative control reaction, both provided in the kit, were run with every batch of samples. The final libraries were assessed on an Agilent 4200 TapeStation D1000 ScreenTape, pooled by volume, and quantified by qPCR. Sequencing was performed on an Illumina NextSeq500 with a MidOutput 150-cycle cartridge, and 156 Read1 and 15 Index1 cycles were run with kit custom primers. The pooled library was loaded at approximately 0.95 pM with around 20% PhiX control spiked in. Under the source paper's analysis protocol: The vendor-processed data were analyzed in R, and a clonotype was defined as all T cells that share the same CDR3 nucleotide sequence. For clone abundance analyses, frequencies were normalized to the 10,000 most abundant clones in each sample. Public T cell clones, which averaged fewer than five per sample, were excluded before analysis. An abundance difference of at least 32-fold between compartments was the criterion for calling clonotypes tumor-enriched or baseline blood-enriched. A beta-binomial differential abundance model was used to identify clonotypes that were expanded or contracted between blood time points. Similarity between tumor and blood repertoires was quantified using the Baroni-Urbani and Buser coefficient, and groups were compared with two-tailed Wilcoxon tests in R. Imported from immuneACCESS, the table was reduced by TCRdb to in-frame sequences with V and J called. These copies leave out some clones; in studies compared against another copy, an unresolved V gene accounts for under half, and the cause of the remainder is not known. V and J calls and clone size are as listed in that table; D and trimming were resolved from the DNA. Present in this sample are about 130,000 clones, about 88% of which were seen just once. 5.8% of the sample goes to the ten largest clones.

What this sample's time point label stands for: blood 2 weeks post-SBRT. Read against the paper, the sample's treatment or condition label means: 15 Gy SBRT to primary tumor, nephrectomy 4 weeks later. To follow tumor-enriched clonotypes, serial peripheral blood was collected from radiation-treated patients at baseline and at 2 weeks and 4 weeks after SBRT. Renal cell carcinoma with clear cell pathology was present in all patients. The QIAamp DNA Blood Mini Kit (Qiagen) was used to prepare genomic DNA for TCR sequencing. Only samples passing all quality control checks were included in the analyses. The CDR3 runs 11 amino acids, cysteine and phenylalanine included. The read is trimmed to its CDR3 DNA, 33 bases read in frame from base 1. The junction shows trimming of 4 bases on V and 7 bases on J, plus 5 bases between the germline ends. From the germline V gene, CDR1 is MNHNS and CDR2 is SASEGT. This clone occurred a few times. Its binding antigen is unknown. Base qualities are missing; no much larger clone stands one base away.

Overall study outcomes, separate from this receptor: Dynamics of the blood repertoire were not tracked past 4 weeks after treatment. In blood, the top tumor clonotypes increased from baseline to 2 weeks after radiation and then shrank by 4 weeks, which suggests a temporary expansion of tumor-resident clones. Because the trial had a single-armed design, the trial could not examine how radiation dose or scheduling affected the TCR repertoire. No pretreatment tumor biopsies were available, so the baseline intratumoral presence of clonotypes could not be determined.

The receptor comes from a woman between 70 and 85 years old with renal cell carcinoma. The sequence is built from TRBV6-1 and TRBJ1-5; the D gene lacks a confident call. Sequenced material: blood, taken from a patient whose treatment included radiotherapy and nephrectomy. The CDR3: CASSAGQPQHF. In nucleotide form, the sequence is TGTGCCAGCAGTGCGGGACAGCCCCAGCATTTT.